A selection of T cell receptor beta chains follows, all from one sample in a study of type 1 and type 2 diabetes patients. TCRdb re-called the multiplex PCR reads with MiXCR, one entry per CDR3 protein. The sample consists of about 270,000 distinct CDR3 sequences, roughly 50% of them appearing once. Input material: peripheral blood mononuclear cells (PBMCs). All receptors come from a man younger than 35 with type 2 diabetes. CDR3s include the opening cysteine and the closing phenylalanine or tryptophan. A D gene is named only where the DNA matches it firmly. Some rows have no size entry. The others give once, few or many, or a class for an expanded clone.

D gene	clone size	V gene	J gene	CDR3 DNA	CDR3 protein
-	once	TRBV10-3	TRBJ2-1	TGTGCCACCAGTAGAGGGAATGAGCAGTTCTTC	CATSRGNEQFF
TRBD2	-	TRBV19	TRBJ2-7	TGTGCCAGCGTTAGGACTAGCGGGAGGATGAATGAGCAGTACTTC	CASVRTSGRMNEQYF
TRBD1	-	TRBV25-1	TRBJ2-1	TGTGCCAGCAGTCATCTTCCCGACAGGGGAGACAATGAGCAGTTCTTC	CASSHLPDRGDNEQFF
TRBD1	few	TRBV5-1	TRBJ2-1	TGCGCCAGCAGCGCCGGCCGGGACAGGGGGCTCGGGCAGTTCTTC	CASSAGRDRGLGQFF
TRBD2	-	TRBV19	TRBJ2-3	TGTGCCAGTAGGAGGACGAGCGGGGGGAGCACAGATACGCAGTATTTT	CASRRTSGGSTDTQYF
-	-	TRBV19	TRBJ1-6	TGTGCCACACAAGAAATGGGGCAAGGGTCACCCCTCCACTTT	CATQEMGQGSPLHF
-	-	TRBV6-6	TRBJ2-7	TGTGCCAGCAGTGAAACAGGGTTACTCTACGAGCAGTACTTC	CASSETGLLYEQYF
-	few	TRBV19	TRBJ2-1	TGTGCCAGCAAGTGGGCCAATGAGCAGTTCTTC	CASKWANEQFF
TRBD1	few	TRBV19	TRBJ2-1	TGTGCCAGTAGTCAAGGACAGGGTGAGTTCTTC	CASSQGQGEFF
-	-	TRBV15	TRBJ1-4	TGTGCCACCAGCAGAGCCCGTTTAGTTGCCCCGAATGAAAAACCGTTTTTT	CATSRARLVAPNEKPFF
-	few	TRBV4-1	TRBJ2-5	TGCGCCAGCAGCGCGGCCAGCCAAGAGACCCAGTACTTC	CASSAASQETQYF
TRBD1	-	TRBV19	TRBJ1-5	TGTGCCAGTAGGAAACCGGGACAGGGTAATCAGCCCCAGCATTTT	CASRKPGQGNQPQHF